These 13 T cell receptor beta chains share one sample of origin, sequenced in a study of CD8+ T cells in alopecia areata. RNA was extracted and reverse transcribed into cDNA as the sequencing template. Libraries were prepared by immunoSEQ multiplex PCR; TCRdb keeps only in-frame clonotypes and omits some of them. The sample records about 110,000 clones, 80% to 85% being singletons. Treatment given: oral pan-JAK inhibitor, 5-10 mg twice daily. The sequences come from CD8+ T cells sorted from blood, collected at week 24, from a patient treated with tofacitinib. These TCRs come from a human donor with alopecia areata.

The genes are TRBV4-1 and TRBJ1-2; a weak D match, TRBD1 (6 bases). V was trimmed by 0 bases and J by 0 bases, leaving 11 bases between them. This CDR3 comprises 16 residues. Per germline, CDR1 MGHRA and CDR2 YSYEKL. CDR3: CASSQDGTGTNYGYTF. CDR3 nucleotides: TGCGCCAGCAGCCAAGATGGTACAGGGACTAACTATGGCTACACCTTC.

This clone was seen only once. The rearrangement uses TRBV7-9 and TRBJ1-1, with D hard to call. V shed 3 bases and J shed 7 bases, with 12 bases lying between them. CDR3 size: 13 residues. Germline V gene lookup returns CDR1 SEHNR and CDR2 FQNEAQ (reference sequence). The CDR3 bases are TGTGCCAGCAGCTTTTTCTCGGCGAGTGAAGCTTTCTTT. Translated, it gives CASSFFSASEAFF.

Turning to this clone: The same CDR3 is also encoded by other DNA sequences in this sample. This chain uses TRBV4-1 with TRBJ1-2; no definite D call. The CDR3 has 14 amino acids. Trimming cost V 1 base and J 2 bases, with 8 bases left between them. The germline gives CDR1 MGHRA, CDR2 YSYEKL. CDR3 sequence reads: CASSQGGSNYGYTF. The CDR3 DNA sequence: TGCGCCAGCAGCCAAGGGGGATCCAACTATGGCTACACCTTC.

The chain carries TRBV2 and TRBJ2-7; D is unresolved. The V and J ends lost 5 bases and 2 bases respectively, with 13 bases between them. This CDR3 has 14 amino acids. Germline CDR1 is SNHLY and CDR2 is FYNNEI. The CDR3 here is CASSPIDTTYEQYF. DNA for the CDR3: TGTGCCAGCAGTCCAATAGACACTACCTACGAGCAGTACTTC.

This sequence joins TRBV6-1 and TRBJ2-3; maybe TRBD1 (5 bases). There are 17 residues in the CDR3. Germline lookup yields CDR1 MNHNS and CDR2 SASEGT. The ends were cut back, 2 bases at V and 4 bases at J, with 19 bases in the middle. The CDR3 DNA reads as TGTGCCAGCAGTGAATTGAGTGGTCCCAGGGTGGCAGATACGCAGTATTTT. Translating it yields CASSELSGPRVADTQYF.

The chain has TRBV7-9 and TRBJ2-5; 8 positions match TRBD1. The CDR3 has 19 amino acids. Germline V lookup: CDR1 SEHNR, CDR2 FQNEAQ (reference sequence). V was clipped by 8 bases and J by 4 bases; unmatched bases: 24. Here the CDR3 reads CASSFNVGQGGSAAETQYF. The CDR3 DNA follows: TGTGCCAGCTCCTTCAATGTTGGACAGGGAGGCAGTGCAGCAGAGACCCAGTACTTC.

This chain links TRBV5-1 with TRBJ2-3; TRBD1 matches at 9 bases. J lost 1 base, V lost 0 bases, and 6 bases had no gene match. This CDR3 region has 17 residues. Germline CDR1 SGHRS, CDR2 YFSETQ. CDR3 sequence reads: CASSLGTGARGTDTQYF. In nucleotides, the CDR3 is TGCGCCAGCAGCTTGGGGACAGGGGCCCGGGGCACAGATACGCAGTATTTT.

The chain joins TRBV10-2 to TRBJ1-4; no definite D call. Germline assignment: CDR1 WSHSY and CDR2 SAAADI. This CDR3 is 15 amino acids long. V was pared by 0 bases and J by 3 bases, with 8 bases between. The CDR3 sequence is CASSESGQSNEKLFF. In DNA, the CDR3 is TGCGCCAGCAGTGAGTCAGGGCAGTCTAATGAAAAACTGTTTTTT.

V gene TRBV6-6 combines with J gene TRBJ2-1, with 13 bases aligning to TRBD2. Germline CDR1 and CDR2: MNHNY and SVGAGI (reference sequence). V trimming: 4 bases; J trimming: 9 bases; junction bases outside the gene matches: 6. The CDR3 runs to 15 residues. CDR3 nucleotide sequence: TGTGCCAGCAGTTTACTAGCGGGGGGGCCGGGTGAGCAGTTCTTC. Its protein product is CASSLLAGGPGEQFF.

The chain recombines TRBV5-4 with TRBJ1-6; D unresolved. CDR3 length: 15 residues. Trimming removed 1 base from V and 3 bases from J, with 8 bases in between. Looked up from germline, CDR1 is SGHNT and CDR2 is YYREEE (reference sequence). DNA for the CDR3: TGTGCCAGCAGCTTGTTCCGGGACTATAATTCACCCCTCCACTTT. Protein product: CASSLFRDYNSPLHF.

The chain has TRBV4-1 and TRBJ1-5; D might be TRBD1 (6 bases). V was cut by 2 bases and J by 9 bases, with 17 bases left in between. The CDR3 has 15 residues. Germline values: CDR1 MGHRA, CDR2 YSYEKL. In DNA form, the CDR3 reads TGCGCCAGCAGCCAAAGAGGGGAGGGGGGACGGCCCCAGCATTTT. Translating it yields CASSQRGEGGRPQHF.

This chain joins TRBV5-4 and TRBJ1-1, with D perhaps matching TRBD1 (5 bases). This CDR3 is built from 15 residues. Trimming pared 4 bases from V and 3 bases from J, leaving 16 bases between. The germline CDR1 and CDR2 sequences are SGHNT and YYREEE (reference sequence). The CDR3 loop is CASSPLMGVDTEAFF. CDR3 nucleotide sequence: TGTGCCAGCAGCCCCCTGATGGGGGTGGACACTGAAGCTTTCTTT.

The CDR3: CASSSGQTYEQYF. In DNA, the CDR3 is TGTGCCAGCAGTTCAGGACAGACCTACGAGCAGTACTTC. The chain couples TRBV6-6 to TRBJ2-7; D is perhaps TRBD1 (6 bases). The V end was cut by 4 bases, the J end by 2 bases, with 9 bases between. The CDR3 loop spans 13 amino acids. Germline values: CDR1 MNHNY, CDR2 SVGAGI (reference sequence).